This T cell receptor beta chain was observed in a study of cytomegalovirus exposure and HLA in healthy donors. This clone came up a few times. The germline V gene has CDR1 SGHRS and CDR2 YFSETQ. The V segment lost 8 bases and the J segment 5 bases; nucleotides outside the gene matches: 6. The CDR3 is 13 residues long. PCR employed 60 Vbeta and 13 Jbeta primers. Profiling relied on immunoSEQ multiplex PCR, and the TCRdb table lists in-frame clones only, not all of them. The sample holds more than 110,000 clones; around a tenth are singletons and the top ten take roughly 1.9%. The sequencing input was PBMCs. The TCR sequence derives from a man in his fifties or sixties in good health and CMV-seronegative. The chain links TRBV5-1 to TRBJ1-1, with 10 positions matching TRBD1. In DNA, the CDR3 is TGCGCCAGTTCGACAGGGGGCAGTACTGAAGCTTTCTTT. Protein product: CASSTGGSTEAFF.